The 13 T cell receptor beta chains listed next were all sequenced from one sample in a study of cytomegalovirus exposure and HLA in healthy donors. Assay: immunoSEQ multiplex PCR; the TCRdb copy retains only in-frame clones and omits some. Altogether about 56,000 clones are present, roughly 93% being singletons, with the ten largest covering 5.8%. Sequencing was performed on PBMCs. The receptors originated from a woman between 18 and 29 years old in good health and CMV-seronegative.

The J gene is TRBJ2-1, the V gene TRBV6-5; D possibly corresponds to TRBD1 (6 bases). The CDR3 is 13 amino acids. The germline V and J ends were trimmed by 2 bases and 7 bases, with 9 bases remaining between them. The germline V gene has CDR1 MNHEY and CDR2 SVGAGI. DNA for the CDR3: TGTGCCAGCAGTTACGGGCAGGGGAATGAGCAGTTCTTC. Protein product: CASSYGQGNEQFF.

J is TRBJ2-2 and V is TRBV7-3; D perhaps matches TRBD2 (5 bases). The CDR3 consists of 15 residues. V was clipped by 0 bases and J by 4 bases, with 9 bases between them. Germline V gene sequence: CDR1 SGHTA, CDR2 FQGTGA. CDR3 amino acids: CASSLTRAATGELFF. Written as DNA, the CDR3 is TGTGCCAGCAGCTTAACGAGGGCAGCCACCGGGGAGCTGTTTTTT.

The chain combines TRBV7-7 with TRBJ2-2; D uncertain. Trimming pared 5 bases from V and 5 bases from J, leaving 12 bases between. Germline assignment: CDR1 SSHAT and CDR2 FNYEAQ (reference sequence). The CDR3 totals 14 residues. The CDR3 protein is CASSGESRTGELFF. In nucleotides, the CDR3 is TGTGCCAGCAGCGGAGAGAGCCGAACCGGGGAGCTGTTTTTT.

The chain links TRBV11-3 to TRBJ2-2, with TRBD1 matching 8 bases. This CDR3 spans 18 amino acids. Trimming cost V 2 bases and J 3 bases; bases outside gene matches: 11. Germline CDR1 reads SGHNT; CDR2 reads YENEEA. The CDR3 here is CASSLLGATGADTGELFF. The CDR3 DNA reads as TGTGCCAGCAGCTTATTGGGTGCGACAGGGGCGGACACCGGGGAGCTGTTTTTT. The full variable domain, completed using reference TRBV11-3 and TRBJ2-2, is EAGVVQSPRYKIIEKKQPVAFWCNPISGHNTLYWYLQNLGQGPELLIRYENEEAVDDSQLPKDRFSAERLKGVDSTLKIQPAELGDSAVYLCASSLLGATGADTGELFFGEGSRLTVL.

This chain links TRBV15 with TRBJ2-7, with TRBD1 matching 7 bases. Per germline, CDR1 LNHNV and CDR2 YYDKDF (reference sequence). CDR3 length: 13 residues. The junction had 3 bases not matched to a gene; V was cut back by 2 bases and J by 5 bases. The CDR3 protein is CATSRYTGDEQYV. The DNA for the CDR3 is TGTGCCACCAGCAGATATACAGGGGACGAGCAGTACGTC.

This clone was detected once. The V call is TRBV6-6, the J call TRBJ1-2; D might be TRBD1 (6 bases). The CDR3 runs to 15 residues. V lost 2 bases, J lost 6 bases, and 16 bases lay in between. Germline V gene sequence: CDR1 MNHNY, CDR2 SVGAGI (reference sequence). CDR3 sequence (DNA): TGTGCCAGCAGTTACCGGAAGGGGGGGTTTCATGGCTACACCTTC. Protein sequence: CASSYRKGGFHGYTF.

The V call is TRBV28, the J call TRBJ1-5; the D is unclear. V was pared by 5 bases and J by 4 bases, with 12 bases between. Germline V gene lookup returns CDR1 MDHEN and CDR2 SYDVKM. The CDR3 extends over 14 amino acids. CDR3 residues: CASSPPGYNQPQHF. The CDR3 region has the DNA TGTGCCAGCAGTCCTCCGGGTTATAATCAGCCCCAGCATTTT.

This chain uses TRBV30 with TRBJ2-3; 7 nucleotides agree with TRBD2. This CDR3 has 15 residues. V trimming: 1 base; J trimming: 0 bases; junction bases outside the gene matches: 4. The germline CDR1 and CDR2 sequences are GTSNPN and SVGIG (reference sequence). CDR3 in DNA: TGTGCCTGGAGTGGGCTAGCGGCTAGCACAGATACGCAGTATTTT. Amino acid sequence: CAWSGLAASTDTQYF.

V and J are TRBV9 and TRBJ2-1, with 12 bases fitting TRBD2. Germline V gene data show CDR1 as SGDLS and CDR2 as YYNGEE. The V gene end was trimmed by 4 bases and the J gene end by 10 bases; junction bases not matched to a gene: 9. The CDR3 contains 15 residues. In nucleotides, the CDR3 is TGTGCCAGCAGCTTGACTAGCGGGAGACCAAGCGAGCAGTTCTTC. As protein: CASSLTSGRPSEQFF.

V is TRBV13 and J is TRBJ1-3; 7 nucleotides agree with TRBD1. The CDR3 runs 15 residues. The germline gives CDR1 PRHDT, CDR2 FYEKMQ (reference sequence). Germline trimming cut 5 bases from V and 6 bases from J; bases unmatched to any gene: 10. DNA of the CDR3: TGTGCCAGCAGCCAAAATCGACAGGGTCCAAACACCATATATTTT. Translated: CASSQNRQGPNTIYF.

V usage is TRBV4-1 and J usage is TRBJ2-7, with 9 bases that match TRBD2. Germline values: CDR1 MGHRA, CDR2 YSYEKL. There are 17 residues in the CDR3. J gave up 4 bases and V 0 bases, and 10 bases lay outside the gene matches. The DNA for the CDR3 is TGCGCCAGCAGCCAAGATCCCCCTAGCGGGATTAGGTACGAGCAGTACGTC. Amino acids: CASSQDPPSGIRYEQYV.

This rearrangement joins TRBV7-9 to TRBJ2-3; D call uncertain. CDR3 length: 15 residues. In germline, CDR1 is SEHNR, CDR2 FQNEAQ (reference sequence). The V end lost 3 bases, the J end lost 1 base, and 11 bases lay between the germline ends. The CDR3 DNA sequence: TGTGCCAGCAGCTTCTATCCCCAGGGCACAGATACGCAGTATTTT. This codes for CASSFYPQGTDTQYF. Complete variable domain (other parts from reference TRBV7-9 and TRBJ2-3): DTGVSQNPRHKITKRGQNVTFRCDPISEHNRLYWYRQTLGQGPEFLTYFQNEAQLEKSRLLSDRFSAERPKGSFSTLEIQRTEQGDSAMYLCASSFYPQGTDTQYFGPGTRLTVL.

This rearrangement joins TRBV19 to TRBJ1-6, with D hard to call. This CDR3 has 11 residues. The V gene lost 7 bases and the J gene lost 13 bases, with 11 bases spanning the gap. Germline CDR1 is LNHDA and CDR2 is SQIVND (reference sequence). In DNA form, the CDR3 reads TGTGCCAGTAACACTAGATGGCCCCTCCACTTT. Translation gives CASNTRWPLHF.